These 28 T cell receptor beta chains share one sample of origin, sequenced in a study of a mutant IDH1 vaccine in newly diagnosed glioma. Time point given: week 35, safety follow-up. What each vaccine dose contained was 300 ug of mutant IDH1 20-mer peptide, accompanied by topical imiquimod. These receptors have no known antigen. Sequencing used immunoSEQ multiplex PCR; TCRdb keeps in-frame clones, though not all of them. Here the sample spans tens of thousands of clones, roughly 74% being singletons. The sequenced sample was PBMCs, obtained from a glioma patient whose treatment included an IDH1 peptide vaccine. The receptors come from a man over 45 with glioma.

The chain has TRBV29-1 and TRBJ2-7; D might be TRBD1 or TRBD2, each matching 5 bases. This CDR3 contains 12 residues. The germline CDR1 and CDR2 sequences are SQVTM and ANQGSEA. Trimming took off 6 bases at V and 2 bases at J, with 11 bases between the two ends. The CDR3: CSVGTGTYEQYF. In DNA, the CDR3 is TGCAGCGTCGGGACGGGTACCTACGAGCAGTACTTC.

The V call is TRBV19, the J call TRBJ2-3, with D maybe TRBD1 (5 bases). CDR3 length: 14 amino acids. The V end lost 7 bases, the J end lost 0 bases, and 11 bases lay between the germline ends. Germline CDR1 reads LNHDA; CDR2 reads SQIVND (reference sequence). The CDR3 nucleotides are TGTGCCAGTAAGGGGCAGCCTAGCACAGATACGCAGTATTTT. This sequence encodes CASKGQPSTDTQYF.

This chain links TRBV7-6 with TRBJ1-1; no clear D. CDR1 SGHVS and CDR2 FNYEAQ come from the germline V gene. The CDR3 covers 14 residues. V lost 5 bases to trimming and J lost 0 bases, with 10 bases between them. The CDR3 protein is CASSPEALNTEAFF. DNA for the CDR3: TGTGCCAGCAGCCCGGAGGCGCTGAACACTGAAGCTTTCTTT.

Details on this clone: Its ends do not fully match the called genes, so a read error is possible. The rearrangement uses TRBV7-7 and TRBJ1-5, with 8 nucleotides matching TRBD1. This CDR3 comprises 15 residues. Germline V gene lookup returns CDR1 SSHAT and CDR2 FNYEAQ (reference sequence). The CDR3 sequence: CASSSQGVSNQPQHF. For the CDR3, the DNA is TGTGCTAGCAGCTCACAGGGGGTGAGCAATCAGCCCCAGCATTTT.

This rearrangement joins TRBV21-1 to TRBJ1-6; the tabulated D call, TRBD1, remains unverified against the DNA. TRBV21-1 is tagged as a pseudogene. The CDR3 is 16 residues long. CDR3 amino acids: CASSARPGQGDSPLHF. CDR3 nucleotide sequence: TGTGCCAGCAGCGCACGACCGGGACAGGGAGATTCACCCCTCCACTTT.

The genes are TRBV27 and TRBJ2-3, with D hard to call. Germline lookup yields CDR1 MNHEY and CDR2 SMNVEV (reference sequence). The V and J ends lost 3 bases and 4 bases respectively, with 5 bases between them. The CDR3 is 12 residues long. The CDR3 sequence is CASSFPSDTQYF. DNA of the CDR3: TGTGCCAGCAGTTTTCCCTCAGATACGCAGTATTTT.

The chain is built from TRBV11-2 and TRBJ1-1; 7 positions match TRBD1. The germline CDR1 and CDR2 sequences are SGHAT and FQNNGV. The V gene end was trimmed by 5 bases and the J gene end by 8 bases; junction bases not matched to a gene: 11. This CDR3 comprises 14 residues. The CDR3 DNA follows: TGTGCCAGCAGCACTCCCGACAGGGCGGAAGAAGCTTTCTTT. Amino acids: CASSTPDRAEEAFF.

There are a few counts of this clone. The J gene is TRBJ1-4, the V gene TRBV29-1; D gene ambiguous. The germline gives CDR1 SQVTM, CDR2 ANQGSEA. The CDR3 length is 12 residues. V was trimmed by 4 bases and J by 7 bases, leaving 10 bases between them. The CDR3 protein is CSVGGRSEKLFF. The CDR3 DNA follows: TGCAGCGTTGGGGGTAGGAGTGAAAAACTGTTTTTT.

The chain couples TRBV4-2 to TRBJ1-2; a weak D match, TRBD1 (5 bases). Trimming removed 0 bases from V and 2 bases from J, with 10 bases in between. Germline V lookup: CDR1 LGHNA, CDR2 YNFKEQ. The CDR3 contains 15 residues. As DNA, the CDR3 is TGTGCCAGCAGCCAAGAGGGGGAGGAGAACTATGGCTACACCTTC. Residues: CASSQEGEENYGYTF.

CDR3 sequence (DNA): TGTGCCAGCAGCTCTATGATGGAGACCCAGTACTTC. Translation gives CASSSMMETQYF. The chain recombines TRBV7-2 with TRBJ2-5; D is uncertain. This CDR3 is built from 12 residues. The germline CDR1 and CDR2 sequences are SGHTA and FQGNSA. V lost 4 bases, J lost 5 bases, and 8 bases lay in between.

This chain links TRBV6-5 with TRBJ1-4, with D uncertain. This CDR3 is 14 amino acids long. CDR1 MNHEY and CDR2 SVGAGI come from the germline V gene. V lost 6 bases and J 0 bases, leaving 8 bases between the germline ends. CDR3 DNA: TGTGCCAGCAGCTGGGAGGCAACTAATGAAAAACTGTTTTTT. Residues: CASSWEATNEKLFF.

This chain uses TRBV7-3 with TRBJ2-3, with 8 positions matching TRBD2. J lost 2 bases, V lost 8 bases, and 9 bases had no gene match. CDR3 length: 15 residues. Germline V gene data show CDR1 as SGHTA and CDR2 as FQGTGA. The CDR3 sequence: CASSISGVLTDTQYF. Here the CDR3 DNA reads TGTGCCAGCTCTATTAGCGGGGTTCTCACAGATACGCAGTATTTT.

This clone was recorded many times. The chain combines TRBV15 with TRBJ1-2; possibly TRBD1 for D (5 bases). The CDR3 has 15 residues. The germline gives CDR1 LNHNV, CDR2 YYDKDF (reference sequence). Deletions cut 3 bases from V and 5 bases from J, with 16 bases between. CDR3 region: CATSSDLGVNYGYTF. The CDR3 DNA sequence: TGTGCCACCAGCAGCGACCTGGGGGTAAATTATGGCTACACCTTC. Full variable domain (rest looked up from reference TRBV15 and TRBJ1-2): DAMVIQNPRYQVTQFGKPVTLSCSQTLNHNVMYWYQQKSSQAPKLLFHYYDKDFNNEADTPDNFQSRRPNTSFCFLDIRSPGLGDTAMYLCATSSDLGVNYGYTFGSGTRLTVV.

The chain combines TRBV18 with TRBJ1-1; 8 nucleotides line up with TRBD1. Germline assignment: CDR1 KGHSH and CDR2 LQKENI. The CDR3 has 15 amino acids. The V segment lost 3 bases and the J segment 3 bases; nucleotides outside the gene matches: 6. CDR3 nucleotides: TGTGCCAGCTCACCGCCGACAGGGGTTGACACTGAAGCTTTCTTT. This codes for CASSPPTGVDTEAFF.

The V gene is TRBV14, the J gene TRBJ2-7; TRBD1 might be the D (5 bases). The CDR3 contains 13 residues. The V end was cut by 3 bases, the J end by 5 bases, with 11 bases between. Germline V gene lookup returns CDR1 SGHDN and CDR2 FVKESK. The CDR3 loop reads CASSQVGADEQYF. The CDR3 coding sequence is TGTGCCAGCAGCCAGGTAGGGGCTGACGAGCAGTACTTC. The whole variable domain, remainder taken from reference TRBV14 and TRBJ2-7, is EAGVTQFPSHSVIEKGQTVTLRCDPISGHDNLYWYRRVMGKEIKFLLHFVKESKQDESGMPNNRFLAERTGGTYSTLKVQPAELEDSGVYFCASSQVGADEQYFGPGTRLTVT.

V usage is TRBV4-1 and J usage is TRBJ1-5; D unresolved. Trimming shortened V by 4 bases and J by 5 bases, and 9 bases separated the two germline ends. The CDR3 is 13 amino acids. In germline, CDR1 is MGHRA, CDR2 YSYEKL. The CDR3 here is CASSREIDQPQHF. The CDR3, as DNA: TGCGCCAGCAGCCGGGAAATCGATCAGCCCCAGCATTTT.

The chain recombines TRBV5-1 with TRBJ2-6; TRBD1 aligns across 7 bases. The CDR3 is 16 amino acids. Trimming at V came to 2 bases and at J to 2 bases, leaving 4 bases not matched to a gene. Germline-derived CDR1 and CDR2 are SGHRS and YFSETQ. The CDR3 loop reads CASSFRGLTGANVLTF. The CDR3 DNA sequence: TGCGCCAGCAGCTTTAGGGGGCTAACTGGGGCCAACGTCCTGACTTTC.

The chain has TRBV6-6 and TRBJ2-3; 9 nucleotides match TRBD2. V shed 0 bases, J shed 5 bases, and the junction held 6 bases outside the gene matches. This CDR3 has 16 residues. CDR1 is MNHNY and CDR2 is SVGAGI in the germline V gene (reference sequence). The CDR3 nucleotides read TGTGCCAGCAGTTACTCCCTAGCGGGGCCAGGAGATACGCAGTATTTT. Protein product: CASSYSLAGPGDTQYF.

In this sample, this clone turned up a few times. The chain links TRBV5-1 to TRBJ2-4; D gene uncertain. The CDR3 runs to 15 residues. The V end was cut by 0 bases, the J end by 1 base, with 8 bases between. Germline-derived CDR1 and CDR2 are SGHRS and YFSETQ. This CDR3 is CASSLDGRAKNIQYF. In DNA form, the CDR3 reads TGCGCCAGCAGCTTGGACGGCCGGGCCAAAAACATTCAGTACTTC.

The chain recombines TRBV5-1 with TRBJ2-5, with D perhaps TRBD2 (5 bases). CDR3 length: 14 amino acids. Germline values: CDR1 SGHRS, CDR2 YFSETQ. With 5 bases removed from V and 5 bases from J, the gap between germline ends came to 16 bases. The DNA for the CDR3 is TGCGCCAGCAGTTCCGTCGGGGTGCGGGAGACCCAGTACTTC. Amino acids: CASSSVGVRETQYF.

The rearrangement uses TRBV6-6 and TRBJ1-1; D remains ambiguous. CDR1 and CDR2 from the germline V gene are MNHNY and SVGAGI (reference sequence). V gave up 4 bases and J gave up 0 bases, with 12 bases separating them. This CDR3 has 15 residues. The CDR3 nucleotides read TGTGCCAGCAGTTCCCGTCCAGGCATGAACACTGAAGCTTTCTTT. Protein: CASSSRPGMNTEAFF.

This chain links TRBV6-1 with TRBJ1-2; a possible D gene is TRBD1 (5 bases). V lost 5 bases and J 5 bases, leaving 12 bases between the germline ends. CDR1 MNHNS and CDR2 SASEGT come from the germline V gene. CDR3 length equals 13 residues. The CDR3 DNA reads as TGTGCCAGCAGTCATTATCAGGGATATGGCTACACCTTC. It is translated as CASSHYQGYGYTF.

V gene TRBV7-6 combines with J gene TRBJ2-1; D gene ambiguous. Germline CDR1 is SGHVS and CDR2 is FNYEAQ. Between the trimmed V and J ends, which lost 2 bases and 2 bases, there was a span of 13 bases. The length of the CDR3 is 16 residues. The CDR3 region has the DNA TGTGCCAGCAGCTTATCTCGCTTTGGGACCTACAATGAGCAGTTCTTC. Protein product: CASSLSRFGTYNEQFF.

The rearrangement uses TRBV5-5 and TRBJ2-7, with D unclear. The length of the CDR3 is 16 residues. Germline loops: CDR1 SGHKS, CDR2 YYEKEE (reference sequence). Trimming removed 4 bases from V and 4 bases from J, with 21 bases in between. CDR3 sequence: CASSRSWGIEEYEQYF. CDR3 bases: TGTGCCAGCAGCCGATCCTGGGGTATTGAAGAGTACGAGCAGTACTTC. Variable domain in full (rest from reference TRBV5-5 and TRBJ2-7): DAGVTQSPTHLIKTRGQQVTLRCSPISGHKSVSWYQQVLGQGPQFIFQYYEKEERGRGNFPDRFSARQFPNYSSELNVNALLLGDSALYLCASSRSWGIEEYEQYFGPGTRLTVT.

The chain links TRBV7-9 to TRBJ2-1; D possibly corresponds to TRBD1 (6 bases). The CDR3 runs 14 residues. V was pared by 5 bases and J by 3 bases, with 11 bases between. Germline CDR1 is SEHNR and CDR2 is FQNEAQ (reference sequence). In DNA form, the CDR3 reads TGTGCCAGCAGCCGGGACATAGACTACAATGAGCAGTTCTTC. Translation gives CASSRDIDYNEQFF. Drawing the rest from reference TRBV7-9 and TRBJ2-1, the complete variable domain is DTGVSQNPRHKITKRGQNVTFRCDPISEHNRLYWYRQTLGQGPEFLTYFQNEAQLEKSRLLSDRFSAERPKGSFSTLEIQRTEQGDSAMYLCASSRDIDYNEQFFGPGTRLTVL.

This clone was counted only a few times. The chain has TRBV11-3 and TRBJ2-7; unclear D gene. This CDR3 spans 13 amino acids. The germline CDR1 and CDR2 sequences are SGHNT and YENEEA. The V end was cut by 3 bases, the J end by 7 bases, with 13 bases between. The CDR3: CASSLGGKKEQYF. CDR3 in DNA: TGTGCCAGCAGCTTGGGCGGCAAAAAGGAGCAGTACTTC. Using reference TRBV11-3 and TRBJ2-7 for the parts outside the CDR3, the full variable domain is EAGVVQSPRYKIIEKKQPVAFWCNPISGHNTLYWYLQNLGQGPELLIRYENEEAVDDSQLPKDRFSAERLKGVDSTLKIQPAELGDSAVYLCASSLGGKKEQYFGPGTRLTVT.

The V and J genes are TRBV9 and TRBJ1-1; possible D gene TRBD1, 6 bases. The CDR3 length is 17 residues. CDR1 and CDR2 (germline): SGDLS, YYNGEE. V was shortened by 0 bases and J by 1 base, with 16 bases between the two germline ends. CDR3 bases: TGTGCCAGCAGCGTAGGAAACAGGGCTCACTCGAACACTGAAGCTTTCTTT. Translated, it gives CASSVGNRAHSNTEAFF.

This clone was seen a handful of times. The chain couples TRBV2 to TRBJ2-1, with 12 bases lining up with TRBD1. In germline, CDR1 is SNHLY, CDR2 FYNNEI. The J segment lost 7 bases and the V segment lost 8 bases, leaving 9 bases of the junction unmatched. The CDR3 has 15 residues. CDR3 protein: CASDPGQGALNEQFF. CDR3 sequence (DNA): TGTGCCAGCGATCCGGGACAGGGGGCCCTAAATGAGCAGTTCTTC.